What follows are 3 T cell receptor beta chains derived from one specimen sequenced in a study of identical twins. Via MiXCR, TCRdb re-called the 5' RACE reads, giving one row per CDR3 protein. Among 400,000 to 550,000 distinct CDR3 sequences, approximately 15% were seen once, and the ten largest hold approximately 1%. These data were also filed under a second study, of yellow fever vaccine responses in identical twins.

Sequencing was performed on CD4+ T cells sorted from blood. The origin of the receptors is a woman between 18 and 29 years old in good health.

This clonotype was picked up a small number of times. This chain uses TRBV5-1 with TRBJ2-2; the D is unclear. In germline, CDR1 is SGHRS, CDR2 YFSETQ. V shed 2 bases and J shed 4 bases, with 9 bases lying between them. This CDR3 has 14 residues. The DNA for the CDR3 is TGCGCCAGCAGCTTTCCGGACCCCACCGGGGAGCTGTTTTTT. This codes for CASSFPDPTGELFF.

V is TRBV14 and J is TRBJ2-3; 16 bases line up with TRBD2. CDR1 SGHDN and CDR2 FVKESK come from the germline V gene. This CDR3 spans 16 amino acids. Trimming removed 4 bases from V and 9 bases from J; junction bases left unmatched: 7. CDR3 residues: CASSPPGTSGGDTQYF. CDR3 in DNA: TGTGCCAGCAGCCCGCCGGGGACTAGCGGGGGGGACACGCAGTATTTT.

The sample holds a few counts of this clonotype. The CDR3 protein is CASSTPGVGEKLFF. CDR3 bases: TGTGCCAGCAGTACACCAGGGGTAGGGGAAAAACTGTTTTTT. The chain links TRBV28 to TRBJ1-4, with D perhaps TRBD1 (6 bases). Per the germline V gene, CDR1 is MDHEN and CDR2 is SYDVKM. The CDR3 sequence is 14 residues long. Trimming removed 5 bases from V and 8 bases from J, with 15 bases in between.